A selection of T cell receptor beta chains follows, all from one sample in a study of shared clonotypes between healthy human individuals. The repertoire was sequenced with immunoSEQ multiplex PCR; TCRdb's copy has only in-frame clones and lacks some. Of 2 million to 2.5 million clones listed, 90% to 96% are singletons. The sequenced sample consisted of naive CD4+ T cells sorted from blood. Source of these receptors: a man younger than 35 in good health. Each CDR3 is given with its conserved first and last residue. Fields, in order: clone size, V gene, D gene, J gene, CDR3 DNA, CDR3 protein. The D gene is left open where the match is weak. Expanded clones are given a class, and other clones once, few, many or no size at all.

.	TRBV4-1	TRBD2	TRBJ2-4	TGCGCCAGCAGCCAACCGCGACTAGCCGGGAAAAACATTCAGTACTTC	CASSQPRLAGKNIQYF
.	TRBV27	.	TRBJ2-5	TGTGCCAGCAGTTTACGGTCCGGGGGGCGAACCTTCCAAGAGACCCAGTACTTC	CASSLRSGGRTFQETQYF
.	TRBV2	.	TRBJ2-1	TGTGCCAGCAGTGAGGAGGGGCTCCCCTACAATGAGCAGTTCTTC	CASSEEGLPYNEQFF
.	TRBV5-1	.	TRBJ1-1	TGCGCCAGCAGCCTGGGGAGGGGACGGAACACTGAAGCTTTCTTT	CASSLGRGRNTEAFF
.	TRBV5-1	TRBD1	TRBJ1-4	TGCGCCAGCAGCTTCCTTACAGGGGCTGGGAATGAAAAACTGTTTTTT	CASSFLTGAGNEKLFF
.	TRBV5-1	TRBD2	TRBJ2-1	TGCGCCAGCAGCCCGGGACTAGCGGGAGGTTGGAATGAGCAGTTCTTC	CASSPGLAGGWNEQFF
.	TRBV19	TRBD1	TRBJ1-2	TGTGCCAGTAGGACGACGGGACAGCTCTTTAACTATGGCTACACCTTC	CASRTTGQLFNYGYTF
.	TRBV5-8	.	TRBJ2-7	TGTGCCAGCAGCTTGGCGGGGGCCCCCGAGCAGTACTTC	CASSLAGAPEQYF
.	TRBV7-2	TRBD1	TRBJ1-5	TGTGCCAGCAGCTTAGTAGGGACAGGGTCCCCTCAGCCCCAGCATTTT	CASSLVGTGSPQPQHF
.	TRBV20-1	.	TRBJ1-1	.	CSDFRGAEAFF
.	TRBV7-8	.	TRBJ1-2	TGTGCCAGCAGCCCCAGCTGGGGGGCGGGCTATGGCTACACCTTC	CASSPSWGAGYGYTF
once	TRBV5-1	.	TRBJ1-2	TGCGCCAGCAGCTTGGCCGTTGGTCACTATGGCTACACCTTC	CASSLAVGHYGYTF
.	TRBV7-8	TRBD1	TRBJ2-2	TGTGCCAGCAGCTCCGGACAGGCAATAAGGGGTACCGGGGAGCTGTTTTTT	CASSSGQAIRGTGELFF
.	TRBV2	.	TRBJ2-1	TGTGCCAGCACCCTTGAGTCCTCTAGGAATGAGCAGTTCTTC	CASTLESSRNEQFF
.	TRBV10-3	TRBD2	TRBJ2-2	TGTGCCATCAGTGGTGGCGTGGGACTAGCGGGAGGGTCGGAGCTGTTTTTT	CAISGGVGLAGGSELFF
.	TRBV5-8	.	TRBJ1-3	TGTGCCAGCAGGCCCCAGGGAAAGGCCACCATATATTTT	CASRPQGKATIYF
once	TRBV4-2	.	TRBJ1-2	TGTGCCAGCAGCCAAGATCCTTTCGGAGTCTATGGCTACACCTTC	CASSQDPFGVYGYTF
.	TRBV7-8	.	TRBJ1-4	TGTGCCAGCAGCCGCGGGGGGCATGAGGAAAAACTGTTTTTT	CASSRGGHEEKLFF
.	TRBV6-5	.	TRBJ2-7	TGTGCCAGCAGGGCGGGTTACTACGAGCAGTACTTC	CASRAGYYEQYF